Following are 25 T cell receptor beta chains from one sample sequenced in a study of CD8 T cells in ankylosing spondylitis. From the 5' RACE reads, TCRdb called clonotypes with MiXCR, one entry per CDR3 protein. The sample contains roughly 200,000 distinct CDR3 sequences, around 13% of which appear only once. The sequencing input was blood, either unsorted or a sorted T cell fraction (not recorded which). These receptors originate from a male donor with ankylosing spondylitis or in good health (not recorded which).

V gene TRBV3-1 combines with J gene TRBJ2-2; 7 bases agree with TRBD1. This CDR3 contains 17 residues. Germline assignment: CDR1 LGHDT and CDR2 YNNKEL (reference sequence). Germline trimming cut 0 bases from V and 6 bases from J; bases unmatched to any gene: 10. In DNA form, the CDR3 reads TGTGCCAGCAGCCAAGATAGTTGGCAGGGGGTATCCGGGGAGCTGTTTTTT. Translating gives CASSQDSWQGVSGELFF. Combining the CDR3 with reference TRBV3-1 and TRBJ2-2 gives the whole variable domain DTAVSQTPKYLVTQMGNDKSIKCEQNLGHDTMYWYKQDSKKFLKIMFSYNNKELIINETVPNRFSPKSPDKAHLNLHINSLELGDSAVYFCASSQDSWQGVSGELFFGEGSRLTVL.

This clonotype has only a few counts. The chain couples TRBV25-1 to TRBJ1-6, with D unresolved. Per the germline V gene, CDR1 is MGHDK and CDR2 is SYGVNS. Between the trimmed V and J ends, which lost 2 bases and 0 bases, there was a span of 5 bases. This CDR3 contains 15 residues. Here the CDR3 reads CASSEQDSYNSPLHF. CDR3 nucleotides: TGTGCCAGCAGTGAACAGGACTCCTATAATTCACCCCTCCACTTT. Full variable domain (rest looked up from reference TRBV25-1 and TRBJ1-6): EADIYQTPRYLVIGTGKKITLECSQTMGHDKMYWYQQDPGMELHLIHYSYGVNSTEKGDLSSESTVSRIRTEHFPLTLESARPSHTSQYLCASSEQDSYNSPLHFGNGTRLTVT.

The sample holds a few counts of this clonotype. The chain is built from TRBV5-8 and TRBJ2-1; 7 bases map to TRBD1. V trimming: 9 bases; J trimming: 4 bases; junction bases outside the gene matches: 7. This CDR3 is 13 amino acids long. Germline CDR1 is SGHTS and CDR2 is YDEGEE. CDR3 protein: CATDRVSYNEQFF. The CDR3 coding sequence is TGTGCCACCGACAGGGTCTCTTACAATGAGCAGTTCTTC.

The CDR3 DNA reads as TGCAGTGCTAGAGATGGGCGGGGAGTTCTAAACGAGCAGTACTTC. This translates into CSARDGRGVLNEQYF. V is TRBV20-1 and J is TRBJ2-7; tentative D call: TRBD2 (6 bases). The CDR3 covers 15 residues. Germline-derived CDR1 and CDR2 are DFQATT and SNEGSKA (reference sequence). V was trimmed by 0 bases and J by 5 bases, leaving 17 bases between them.

This clonotype appeared many times. The CDR3 bases are TGTGCCATCAGTGACATTGGACAGGGGGCTCTAAGGCAGTTCTTC. Translating gives CAISDIGQGALRQFF. The V gene is TRBV10-3, the J gene TRBJ2-1, with TRBD1 matching over 11 bases. V lost 3 bases, J lost 12 bases, and 10 bases stayed unmatched. This CDR3 comprises 15 residues. Looked up from germline, CDR1 is ENHRY and CDR2 is SYGVKD.

This clonotype was counted between two and nine times. The chain uses TRBV7-9 and TRBJ2-5; D is perhaps TRBD1 (5 bases). The V gene's germline CDR1 is SEHNR and CDR2 FQNEAQ (reference sequence). The V and J ends lost 5 bases and 1 base respectively, with 11 bases between them. The CDR3 has 14 amino acids. The CDR3 coding sequence is TGTGCCAGCAGCCTAGGGGTACGCCAAGAGACCCAGTACTTC. As protein: CASSLGVRQETQYF.

The table lists this clonotype with many counts. The chain links TRBV7-9 to TRBJ1-2, with D uncertain. The CDR3 loop spans 15 amino acids. CDR1 SEHNR and CDR2 FQNEAQ come from the germline V gene (reference sequence). V lost 6 bases to trimming and J lost 5 bases, with 19 bases between them. The CDR3 loop reads CASSPPAADWYGYTF. The CDR3 DNA reads TGTGCCAGCAGTCCCCCCGCCGCAGACTGGTATGGCTACACCTTC.

This clonotype turned up a few times. V gene TRBV27 combines with J gene TRBJ2-1; tentatively, D is TRBD1 or TRBD2 (6 bases each). The V gene lost 3 bases and the J gene lost 7 bases, with 13 bases spanning the gap. The CDR3 has 14 residues. In germline, CDR1 is MNHEY, CDR2 SMNVEV (reference sequence). CDR3 sequence reads: CASSFGGHINEQFF. The CDR3 coding sequence is TGTGCCAGCAGTTTTGGGGGGCATATAAATGAGCAGTTCTTC.

This clonotype was counted a few times. The chain couples TRBV5-6 to TRBJ2-3; no firm D call. This CDR3 contains 12 residues. The V end was cut by 0 bases, the J end by 5 bases, with 4 bases between. CDR1 and CDR2 from the germline V gene are SGHDT and YYEEEE. The chain's CDR3 is CASSLEVDTQYF. The CDR3, as DNA: TGTGCCAGCAGCTTGGAGGTAGATACGCAGTATTTT.

The J gene is TRBJ2-7, the V gene TRBV21-1; TRBD2, the D gene given by the table, was not confirmed from the DNA. TRBV21-1 is designated a pseudogene. The length of the CDR3 is 13 residues. In DNA form, the CDR3 reads TGTGCCAGCAGCAAAGTAGCGGTCCACGAGCAGTACTTC. Translated: CASSKVAVHEQYF.

V gene TRBV11-3 combines with J gene TRBJ2-3; 10 positions match TRBD1. This CDR3 contains 15 residues. The J segment lost 1 base and the V segment lost 5 bases, leaving 3 bases of the junction unmatched. Per the germline V gene, CDR1 is SGHNT and CDR2 is YENEEA. The chain's CDR3 is CASSHGTGGTDTQYF. CDR3 DNA sequence: TGTGCCAGCAGCCACGGGACAGGGGGCACAGATACGCAGTATTTT.

This clonotype occurred a few times. The chain combines TRBV10-3 with TRBJ2-3; 8 positions match TRBD2. J lost 2 bases, V lost 4 bases, and 11 bases had no gene match. CDR3 length equals 17 residues. Germline CDR1 ENHRY, CDR2 SYGVKD. The CDR3 nucleotides are TGTGCCATCAGTGCTTCCCCGACTAGCGCGTTCACAGATACGCAGTATTTT. This translates into CAISASPTSAFTDTQYF.

This clonotype was recorded at least ten times. This chain uses TRBV5-1 with TRBJ2-1; no firm D call. This CDR3 is 19 amino acids long. The germline V and J ends were trimmed by 2 bases and 0 bases, with 21 bases remaining between them. Germline CDR1 reads SGHRS; CDR2 reads YFSETQ. CDR3 loop: CASSLRGPGPWSSYNEQFF. CDR3 nucleotides: TGCGCCAGCAGCTTACGTGGCCCGGGCCCTTGGAGCTCCTACAATGAGCAGTTCTTC.

In regard to this clonotype: A read error may produce the germline difference seen at one junction end. The chain couples TRBV6-2 or TRBV6-3 to TRBJ2-1; possibly TRBD1 for D (6 bases). The CDR3 covers 13 residues. Germline lookup yields CDR1 MNHEY and CDR2 SVGEGT. The CDR3 region has the DNA TGTGCCAGCAGTTCCACAGGGTACACTGAGCAGTTCTTC. It codes for CASSSTGYTEQFF.

The genes are TRBV11-2 and TRBJ2-7, with 9 bases aligning to TRBD1. V lost 5 bases to trimming and J lost 3 bases; unmatched junction nucleotides: 8. Germline CDR1 reads SGHAT; CDR2 reads FQNNGV. The CDR3 contains 15 residues. For the CDR3, the DNA is TGTGCCAGCAGCATCGGACAGGGGCTCTACTACGAGCAGTACTTC. Protein: CASSIGQGLYYEQYF.

This clonotype was detected a few times. This rearrangement joins TRBV25-1 to TRBJ2-5; 8 bases fit TRBD2. This CDR3 contains 15 residues. Unmatched junction bases numbered 6, after V lost 5 bases and J lost 1 base. Looked up from germline, CDR1 is MGHDK and CDR2 is SYGVNS. The CDR3 bases are TGTGCCAGCAGTTTTCGGGGGGGGTTCCAAGAGACCCAGTACTTC. Encoded protein: CASSFRGGFQETQYF.

This clonotype was found a few times. The chain carries TRBV5-1 and TRBJ1-4; the match to TRBD1 covers 7 bases. The length of the CDR3 is 14 residues. The germline V gene has CDR1 SGHRS and CDR2 YFSETQ. V shed 4 bases, J shed 7 bases, and the junction held 7 bases outside the gene matches. The CDR3 loop is CASSPGQEFEKLFF. In DNA, the CDR3 is TGCGCCAGCAGCCCCGGACAGGAATTTGAAAAACTGTTTTTT.

The rearrangement joins TRBV6-5 to TRBJ2-1; D possibly corresponds to TRBD2 (5 bases). The CDR3 length is 13 residues. CDR1 and CDR2 from the germline V gene are MNHEY and SVGAGI. V was cut by 4 bases and J by 8 bases, with 12 bases left in between. CDR3: CASSFGIMDEQFF. The CDR3 DNA reads as TGTGCCAGCAGTTTCGGGATCATGGATGAGCAGTTCTTC.

This clonotype has more than one count but fewer than ten. CDR3 sequence (DNA): TGCGCCAGCAGCTTGGAGGTGACTAACTCCTACAATGAGCAGTTCTTC. Translating gives CASSLEVTNSYNEQFF. The chain combines TRBV5-1 with TRBJ2-1; tentative D call: TRBD2 (5 bases). This CDR3 contains 16 residues. Germline CDR1 is SGHRS and CDR2 is YFSETQ. The V end lost 0 bases, the J end lost 0 bases, and 10 bases lay between the germline ends.

This clonotype was detected a few times. J is TRBJ2-3 and V is TRBV7-8, with 12 bases identical to TRBD2. CDR3 length: 16 residues. Trimming took 4 bases from V and 10 from J; bases not matched to a gene: 12. Germline values: CDR1 SGHVS, CDR2 FQNEAQ. CDR3 sequence reads: CASSYLTSGSRFPQYF. The CDR3 nucleotides read TGTGCCAGCAGCTATTTGACTAGCGGGAGTCGGTTTCCGCAGTATTTT.

Only a few counts were recorded for this clonotype. The rearrangement links TRBV5-6 to TRBJ2-1; 12 nucleotides agree with TRBD2. Germline assignment: CDR1 SGHDT and CDR2 YYEEEE. Losses at the gene ends were 0 bases for V and 10 bases for J; bases not matched to a gene: 5. The CDR3 contains 15 residues. CDR3 sequence: CASSLELAGGGEQFF. Written as DNA, the CDR3 is TGTGCCAGCAGCTTGGAACTAGCGGGGGGTGGAGAGCAGTTCTTC. The complete variable domain, with remaining parts taken from reference TRBV5-6 and TRBJ2-1, reads DAGVTQSPTHLIKTRGQQVTLRCSPKSGHDTVSWYQQALGQGPQFIFQYYEEEERQRGNFPDRFSGHQFPNYSSELNVNALLLGDSALYLCASSLELAGGGEQFFGPGTRLTVL.

A few counts support this clonotype. The chain uses TRBV6-5 and TRBJ2-1; 7 positions agree with TRBD2. Losses at the gene ends were 0 bases for V and 3 bases for J; bases not matched to a gene: 5. This CDR3 is 16 amino acids long. From germline, CDR1 is MNHEY and CDR2 SVGAGI. Written as DNA, the CDR3 is TGTGCCAGCAGTTACTCACCAGGGAGGGACTACAATGAGCAGTTCTTC. Its translation: CASSYSPGRDYNEQFF.

This clonotype was detected a few times. The V gene is TRBV10-3, the J gene TRBJ2-1, with D possibly matching TRBD2 (6 bases). The CDR3 is 12 residues long. Germline assignment: CDR1 ENHRY and CDR2 SYGVKD. Between the trimmed V and J ends, which lost 3 bases and 7 bases, there was a span of 7 bases. The CDR3 spells CAISDSGNEQFF. Written as DNA, the CDR3 is TGTGCCATCAGTGATAGCGGAAATGAGCAGTTCTTC.

Regarding this clonotype: At one boundary the junction diverges from the germline segment, which might be a read error. V gene TRBV20-1 combines with J gene TRBJ2-7, with D possibly being TRBD1 (5 bases). The germline CDR1 and CDR2 sequences are DFQATT and SNEGSKA (reference sequence). There are 13 residues in the CDR3. CDR3: CSAGERDSYEQYF. CDR3 DNA: TGCAGTGCTGGAGAACGCGACAGTTACGAGCAGTACTTC.

The rearrangement uses TRBV13 and TRBJ2-7; TRBD1 matches at 8 bases. J was trimmed by 0 bases and V by 3 bases; bases with no gene match: 4. Germline CDR1 and CDR2: PRHDT and FYEKMQ (reference sequence). The CDR3 runs to 15 residues. CDR3 sequence reads: CASSFRTGHSYEQYF. In DNA form, the CDR3 reads TGTGCCAGCAGCTTTCGGACAGGGCACTCCTACGAGCAGTACTTC.